This TCR beta chain was obtained from a study of Tregs in tolerant kidney transplant recipients. Study conclusions and caveats: Activated donor B cell expansion appeared to reveal the most relevant donor-specific TCRbeta repertoire. No direct test of biological reproducibility was done here. Few patients were studied, so findings need validation in larger groups.

Sequencing was performed with immunoSEQ multiplex PCR; in TCRdb, only in-frame clones are kept and a portion is missing. The sample lists more than 20,000 clones, over 70% occurring once. To note about this clone: The antigen is unknown.

The nonmyeloablative bone marrow transplants came from related graft donors, with transient mixed chimerism. This specimen was CD8+ T cells from blood (PBMCs), taken 6 months after the transplant. The TCR sequence derives from a human patient who received a combined kidney and bone marrow transplant. These T cells may partly come from the graft donor.

The CDR3 sequence is CAWSLYGVSNNEQFF. CDR3 bases: TGTGCCTGGAGTCTATACGGGGTTTCGAACAATGAGCAGTTCTTC. The chain uses TRBV30 and TRBJ2-1; maybe TRBD2 (5 bases). The germline V and J ends were trimmed by 2 bases and 5 bases, with 16 bases remaining between them. CDR3 length: 15 amino acids. Per germline, CDR1 GTSNPN and CDR2 SVGIG (reference sequence).